Shown below are 13 T cell receptor beta chains from a single sample sequenced in a study of regulatory T cells in long-lasting Graves disease. The time point is: persistent/refractory GD, antithyroid drugs over 5 years with positive TRAb. RNA isolated from PBMCs was used to make the TCR library. Relying on iRepertoire HTBI primers and Arm-PCR of CDR3 regions, the team built TCR beta libraries. TCRdb redid the calling of the multiplex PCR reads with MiXCR, one entry per CDR3 protein. This sample has 400,000 or so distinct CDR3 sequences, with less than 25% found just once. This specimen consisted of peripheral blood mononuclear cells (PBMCs), obtained when the disease was refractory, from a patient treated with antithyroid drugs. These receptors all come from a female donor with Graves disease.

This clonotype was recorded many times. The V call is TRBV7-2, the J call TRBJ1-4; tentatively, D is TRBD1 (6 bases). The CDR3 spans 17 residues. V was trimmed by 0 bases and J by 2 bases, leaving 13 bases between them. CDR1 and CDR2 (germline): SGHTA, FQGNSA. This CDR3 reads CASSLAVGGATNEKLFF. In nucleotides, the CDR3 is TGTGCCAGCAGCTTAGCGGTGGGGGGGGCGACTAATGAAAAACTGTTTTTT.

On this clonotype itself: As the CDR3 is not closed by the conserved phenylalanine or tryptophan, this likely results from a read error. The rearrangement joins TRBV5-1 to TRBJ2-5; 15 bases agree with TRBD2. The V gene's germline CDR1 is SGHRS and CDR2 YFSETQ. J lost 4 bases, V lost 5 bases, and 3 bases had no gene match. The CDR3 contains 15 residues. The CDR3 DNA is TGCGCCAGCAGTCCGGGACTAGCGGGAGGAGAGACCCAGTACCTC. Translation gives CASSPGLAGGETQYL.

This clonotype was counted between two and nine times. The rearrangement joins TRBV7-9 to TRBJ1-6; TRBD1 matches at 9 bases. V shed 2 bases, J shed 8 bases, and the junction held 4 bases outside the gene matches. CDR1 is SEHNR, CDR2 FQNEAQ, per germline (reference sequence). There are 15 residues in the CDR3. For the CDR3, the DNA is TGTGCCAGCAGCTTAAGGGACAGGGTGCATTCACCCCTCCACTTT. Amino acids: CASSLRDRVHSPLHF. Full variable domain (remainder filled in from reference TRBV7-9 and TRBJ1-6): DTGVSQNPRHKITKRGQNVTFRCDPISEHNRLYWYRQTLGQGPEFLTYFQNEAQLEKSRLLSDRFSAERPKGSFSTLEIQRTEQGDSAMYLCASSLRDRVHSPLHFGNGTRLTVT.

This clonotype turned up a few times. The gene calls are TRBV15 and TRBJ1-5; D is possibly TRBD1 (5 bases). Germline V CDR1 and CDR2: LNHNV, YYDKDF (reference sequence). Trimming left V 0 bases short and J 1 base short, with 7 bases between. This CDR3 has 15 amino acids. This CDR3 is CATSREQGSNQPQHF. The CDR3 DNA reads as TGTGCCACCAGCAGAGAGCAGGGCAGCAATCAGCCCCAGCATTTT.

This clonotype was observed at least ten times. CDR3: CAISESRGASYEQYF. CDR3 in DNA: TGTGCCATCAGTGAGTCGCGGGGTGCCTCCTACGAGCAGTACTTC. V is TRBV10-3 and J is TRBJ2-7, with D possibly being TRBD2 (6 bases). Germline CDR1 is ENHRY and CDR2 is SYGVKD. This CDR3 contains 15 residues. The V gene lost 0 bases and the J gene lost 0 bases, with 9 bases spanning the gap.

The V call is TRBV10-2, the J call TRBJ2-1; 8 bases are a match to TRBD2. The CDR3 has 14 amino acids. Germline loops: CDR1 WSHSY, CDR2 SAAADI. Germline trimming cut 3 bases from V and 8 bases from J; bases unmatched to any gene: 6. The CDR3 sequence is CASSEPGGGHEQFF. As DNA, the CDR3 is TGCGCCAGCAGTGAACCCGGCGGGGGGCATGAGCAGTTCTTC.

The rearrangement joins TRBV10-2 to TRBJ1-4, with a tentative D call TRBD1 (6 bases). CDR3 length: 20 residues. CDR1 WSHSY and CDR2 SAAADI come from the germline V gene. Trimming cost V 4 bases and J 7 bases, with 31 bases left between them. CDR3 in amino acids: CASSVTLWGAAHRTGEKLFF. The CDR3 nucleotides read TGCGCCAGCAGTGTAACCCTGTGGGGGGCGGCCCATCGGACGGGTGAAAAACTGTTTTTT.

The table lists this clonotype with a few counts. The gene calls are TRBV27 and TRBJ2-7; D may be TRBD1 (5 bases). Germline V gene data show CDR1 as MNHEY and CDR2 as SMNVEV (reference sequence). Trimming removed 2 bases at V and 10 bases at J, with 15 bases between. CDR3 length equals 13 residues. In DNA, the CDR3 is TGTGCCAGCAGTTTAGGGGCGGCTGGATCACAGTACTTC. Translating it yields CASSLGAAGSQYF.

In this sample, this clonotype turned up many times. The V call is TRBV20-1, the J call TRBJ1-4; 7 bases are a match to TRBD1. Germline-derived CDR1 and CDR2 are DFQATT and SNEGSKA (reference sequence). The V segment lost 0 bases and the J segment 5 bases; nucleotides outside the gene matches: 6. CDR3 length: 15 amino acids. DNA of the CDR3: TGCAGTGCTAGAGATCACCGACAGGGAAATGAAAAACTGTTTTTT. Protein: CSARDHRQGNEKLFF.

There are a few counts of this clonotype. An end of the junction differs from the germline gene, which may be a read error. J is TRBJ2-2 and V is TRBV19; the D gene is possibly TRBD1 (6 bases). Germline lookup yields CDR1 LNHDA and CDR2 SQIVND (reference sequence). The CDR3 loop spans 16 amino acids. CDR3 nucleotide sequence: TGTGCCAGTAGCTTGTCTGTCAGGGGAGTCACCGGGGAGCTGGTTTTT. Translated: CASSLSVRGVTGELVF. The whole variable domain, filled in from reference TRBV19 and TRBJ2-2, reads DGGITQSPKYLFRKEGQNVTLSCEQNLNHDAMYWYRQDPGQGLRLIYYSQIVNDFQKGDIAEGYSVSREKKESFPLTVTSAQKNPTAFYLCASSLSVRGVTGELVFGEGSRLTVL.

This clonotype occurred a few times. The chain recombines TRBV29-1 with TRBJ2-7, with a weak D call TRBD2 (6 bases). The CDR3 loop spans 13 amino acids. V was cut by 7 bases and J by 2 bases, with 15 bases left in between. Per germline, CDR1 SQVTM and CDR2 ANQGSEA. DNA of the CDR3: TGCAGCGCCCTTGAAGCGGGCACCTACGAGCAGTACTTC. As protein: CSALEAGTYEQYF.

In this sample, this clonotype turned up a few times. V gene TRBV4-3 combines with J gene TRBJ2-2, with 7 bases identical to TRBD1. Germline V gene data show CDR1 as LGHNA and CDR2 as YSLEER. This CDR3 has 15 amino acids. The J segment lost 1 base and the V segment lost 1 base, leaving 0 bases of the junction unmatched. The CDR3 loop is CASSQGTGNTGELFF. The CDR3 DNA sequence: TGCGCCAGCAGCCAAGGGACAGGGAACACCGGGGAGCTGTTTTTT.

Turning to this clonotype: No conserved phenylalanine or tryptophan ends this CDR3, so it is likely a read error. The J gene is TRBJ2-5, the V gene TRBV3-1; D gene ambiguous. Germline V CDR1 and CDR2: LGHDT, YNNKEL (reference sequence). Trimming removed 4 bases at V and 1 base at J, with 10 bases between. The CDR3 is made up of 14 amino acids. The CDR3 bases are TGTGCCAGCAGCCGCCTGACACCCCAAGAGACCCAGTACCTC. It translates to CASSRLTPQETQYL.